The present TCR beta chain was sequenced within a study of Ad26.COV2.S vaccination and SARS-CoV-2 variants. Background on the study: Donor had been placed in the Ad26.COV2.S arm of the COV1001 trial. Ad26.COV2.S was injected intramuscularly once or twice, 56 days apart.

Sequencing used immunoSEQ multiplex PCR; TCRdb keeps in-frame clones, though not all of them. The table lists 350,000 to 450,000 clones, around 87% of them singletons, with around 3.7% in the top ten. General observations from the study: Across vaccine and placebo recipients, the breadth of non-spike TCRs was similar.

Treatment reported: roughly 20 received Ad26.COV2.S at low or high dose, single or two shots; about 5 received placebo; per-sample allocation not given. The study sampled participants on day 63 after the first vaccine or placebo injection. This person who donated was an adult of 18-55 years in Boston. Looked up from germline, CDR1 is SGDLS and CDR2 is YYNGEE. The CDR3 runs to 18 residues. Trimming removed 0 bases from V and 4 bases from J; junction bases left unmatched: 5. Details on this clone: Its antigen remains unknown.

Sequences were derived from peripheral blood, sampled in a trial of Ad26.COV2.S vaccine versus placebo. The chain carries TRBV9 and TRBJ2-2; 14 bases agree with TRBD2. This clonotype originated in a person aged 18-60 years who received the Ad26.COV2.S COVID-19 vaccine or a placebo. CDR3 DNA: TGTGCCAGCAGCGTAGGCGAGACTAGCGGGGGGGGCACCGGGGAGCTGTTTTTT. This encodes CASSVGETSGGGTGELFF.